The rows below give T cell receptor beta chains drawn from one sample of a study of long-term antiretroviral therapy in people with HIV. Using immunoSEQ multiplex PCR, the repertoire was profiled, and TCRdb retains in-frame clones only, with some absent. The sample has tens of thousands of clones, more than 80% seen once. Material: unsorted PBMCs, obtained 3.1 years after starting antiretroviral therapy. These receptors were obtained from a woman in her fifties or sixties with HIV. The CDR3 runs from the conserved cysteine through the conserved F or W. The D gene is left open where the match is weak. Clone size, where shown, is once, few, many, or a class for clones that have expanded.

>TRBV6-5|TRBD1|.|TRBJ1-2
CASSRQGLNYGYTF
TGTGCCAGCAGTAGACAGGGCCTCAACTATGGCTACACCTTC
>TRBV10-3|TRBD1|.|TRBJ2-2
CAISPLPGQGSRGIFTGELFF
TGTGCCATCAGCCCCCTCCCCGGACAGGGCTCGAGGGGGATTTTTACCGGGGAGCTGTTTTTT
>TRBV5-6|.|.|TRBJ1-1
CASSLGDKNTEAFF
TGTGCCAGCAGCTTAGGGGACAAAAACACTGAAGCTTTCTTT
>TRBV18|.|.|TRBJ2-2
CASSPPGVRNTGELFF
TGTGCCAGCTCACCACCAGGTGTGCGGAACACCGGGGAGCTGTTTTTT
>TRBV19|.|.|TRBJ1-2
CASSILYGASRHYGYTF
TGTGCCAGTAGTATTCTTTACGGGGCGTCACGGCACTATGGCTACACCTTC
>TRBV21-1|.|.|TRBJ2-3
CASSKVVGSGVTQYF
TGTGCCAGCAGCAAAGTAGTAGGATCTGGGGTGACGCAGTATTTT
>TRBV2|TRBD2|.|TRBJ2-3
CASSGGKRGTTDTQYF
TGTGCCAGCTCCGGTGGGAAGCGGGGGACCACAGATACGCAGTATTTT
>TRBV2|.|few|TRBJ2-7
CASGEGRGRDEQYF
TGTGCCAGCGGAGAGGGCAGGGGGAGGGACGAGCAGTACTTC
>TRBV7-2|.|once|TRBJ2-7
CASSFARAAYEQYF
TGTGCCAGCAGCTTTGCCAGGGCGGCCTACGAGCAGTACTTC
>TRBV18|.|.|TRBJ1-2
CASSWDPNSYGYTF
TGTGCCAGCTCATGGGACCCTAACTCCTATGGCTACACCTTC
>TRBV5-6|.|.|TRBJ1-2
CASSLVGVGGYTF
TGTGCCAGCAGCTTGGTGGGGGTGGGTGGCTACACCTTC
>TRBV6-6|.|once|TRBJ2-4
CASSYSGIQAKNIQYF
TGTGCCAGCAGTTACTCGGGCATCCAAGCCAAAAACATTCAGTACTTC
>TRBV5-4|.|.|TRBJ2-1
CASSAGDSLINEQFF
TGTGCCAGCAGCGCGGGGGACAGTCTCATAAATGAGCAGTTCTTC
>TRBV5-1|.|.|TRBJ1-3
CASSPEEQARNTIYF
TGCGCCAGCAGCCCCGAGGAACAGGCTAGAAACACCATATATTTT
>TRBV6-6|.|.|TRBJ1-5
CASSYSNRAQPQHF
TGTGCCAGCAGTTACTCCAACAGGGCGCAGCCCCAGCATTTT
>TRBV15|TRBD1|.|TRBJ2-7
CATSARDRPYEQYF
TGTGCCACCAGCGCCCGGGACAGACCCTACGAGCAGTACTTC
>TRBV27|TRBD2|.|TRBJ2-7
CASSLGEGLNYEQYF
TGTGCCAGCAGTTTAGGGGAGGGTTTAAATTACGAGCAGTACTTC
>TRBV2|.|few|TRBJ1-2
CASRGTRNYGYTF
TGTGCCAGCAGGGGGACACGGAACTATGGCTACACCTTC
>TRBV12-5|.|.|TRBJ1-1
CASGLYLRGEAFF
TGTGCTAGTGGTTTGTACTTAAGAGGTGAAGCTTTCTTT
>TRBV7-3|TRBD1|.|TRBJ1-2
CASSSTGGDYGYTF
TGTGCCAGCAGCTCTACAGGGGGGGACTATGGCTACACCTTC
>TRBV11-3|.|.|TRBJ1-5
CASSLVGPCNQPQHF
TGTGCCAGCAGCTTAGTAGGGCCTTGCAATCAGCCCCAGCATTTT
>TRBV27|.|once|TRBJ1-1
CASSFHTGRTEAFF
TGTGCCAGCAGTTTCCACACAGGGCGAACTGAAGCTTTCTTT
>TRBV25-1|.|.|TRBJ1-5
CASGEGDQPQHF
TGTGCCAGCGGGGAGGGAGACCAGCCCCAGCATTTT
>TRBV4-1|TRBD1|few|TRBJ1-5
CASSPTGQGNQPQHF
TGCGCCAGCAGCCCCACGGGACAGGGCAATCAGCCCCAGCATTTT
>TRBV6-5|.|.|TRBJ1-4
CASRPPGTMGEKLFF
TGTGCCAGCAGACCCCCAGGGACGATGGGAGAAAAACTGTTTTTT
>TRBV7-8|TRBD1|.|TRBJ1-1
CASTLAGTGALNTEAFF
TGTGCCAGCACCCTGGCCGGGACAGGGGCTCTGAACACTGAAGCTTTCTTT
>TRBV5-4|.|.|TRBJ2-3
CASSFALTDTQYF
TGTGCCAGCAGCTTCGCCTTAACAGATACGCAGTATTTT
>TRBV2|TRBD1|.|TRBJ2-1
CASSTPGQAHNEQFF
TGTGCCAGCAGTACTCCGGGACAGGCTCACAATGAGCAGTTCTTC
>TRBV7-2|TRBD2|.|TRBJ2-1
CASSRTSGAEQFF
TGTGCCAGCAGCCGGACTAGCGGGGCTGAGCAGTTCTTC
>TRBV2|.|.|TRBJ1-6
CASRRTDQNSPLHF
TGTGCCAGCAGACGGACTGACCAAAATTCACCCCTCCACTTT
>TRBV12-5|.|.|TRBJ1-1
CASGLSPGTLNTEAFF
TGTGCTAGTGGTTTGTCCCCCGGGACACTCAACACTGAAGCTTTCTTT
>TRBV27|TRBD1|.|TRBJ1-1
CASSLDRLSTEAFF
TGTGCCAGCAGTCTGGACAGGCTTAGCACTGAAGCTTTCTTT
>TRBV4-1|.|.|TRBJ2-5
CASSQGGQETQYF
TGCGCCAGCAGCCAAGGGGGCCAAGAGACCCAGTACTTC
>TRBV5-6|.|.|TRBJ1-2
CASSSLGTHGYTF
TGTGCCAGCAGCTCCCTCGGGACCCATGGCTACACCTTC
>TRBV6-6|TRBD1|.|TRBJ1-4
CASSQQGMWEKLFF
TGTGCCAGCAGTCAACAGGGGATGTGGGAAAAACTGTTTTTT
>TRBV10-3|.|.|TRBJ1-4
CAIRGAGTYNEKLFF
TGTGCCATCAGAGGGGCAGGGACCTATAATGAAAAACTGTTTTTT
>TRBV15|TRBD2|.|TRBJ2-5
CATSSHTEFTSGVKETQYF
TGTGCCACCAGCTCCCACACCGAATTTACTAGCGGAGTTAAAGAGACCCAGTACTTC
>TRBV5-1|TRBD1|.|TRBJ2-3
CASSRDSSPTDTQYF
TGCGCCAGCAGCCGGGACAGCTCCCCCACAGATACGCAGTATTTT
>TRBV6-1|TRBD1|.|TRBJ2-6
CASSEEGQGVAGANVLTF
TGTGCCAGCAGTGAAGAGGGACAGGGGGTGGCTGGGGCCAACGTCCTGACTTTC
>TRBV6-5|.|.|TRBJ2-7
CASSHGGEQYF
TGTGCCAGCAGTCACGGTGGGGAGCAGTACTTC